These 23 T cell receptor beta chains came from one sample sequenced in a study of T cell changes during pregnancy in multiple sclerosis. Repertoires were generated with immunoSEQ multiplex PCR, while TCRdb's copy carries only in-frame clones and drops some. The data hold 70,000 to 100,000 clones, with under 95% observed a single time. The sample was peripheral blood, taken in the first trimester of pregnancy. These receptors were taken from a female donor with multiple sclerosis, enrolled in a pregnancy study.

The chain has TRBV27 and TRBJ2-6; D is undetermined. V was shortened by 8 bases and J by 0 bases, with 11 bases between the two germline ends. This CDR3 is 15 amino acids long. Germline CDR1 MNHEY, CDR2 SMNVEV (reference sequence). CDR3 DNA sequence: TGTGCCAGCGCCGACGGGTACTCTGGGGCCAACGTCCTGACTTTC. Encoded protein: CASADGYSGANVLTF. The entire variable domain, with the rest obtained from reference TRBV27 and TRBJ2-6, is as follows: EAQVTQNPRYLITVTGKKLTVTCSQNMNHEYMSWYRQDPGLGLRQIYYSMNVEVTDKGDVPEGYKVSRKEKRNFPLILESPSPNQTSLYFCASADGYSGANVLTFGAGSRLTVL.

The chain has TRBV19 and TRBJ2-1; TRBD2 matches 11 bases. This CDR3 has 16 residues. The ends lost 4 bases at V and 2 bases at J; junction bases unmatched: 4. Germline V gives CDR1 LNHDA, CDR2 SQIVND (reference sequence). CDR3 nucleotides: TGTGCCAGTAGTAGACTAGCGGGATTAGCCTACAATGAGCAGTTCTTC. Protein sequence: CASSRLAGLAYNEQFF.

The chain is built from TRBV29-1 and TRBJ1-1, with 8 nucleotides matching TRBD1. Germline-derived CDR1 and CDR2 are SQVTM and ANQGSEA. The V gene end was trimmed by 7 bases and the J gene end by 8 bases; junction bases not matched to a gene: 6. The CDR3 covers 11 residues. Written as DNA, the CDR3 is TGCAGCGGCCGGACAGGGTCGGAAGCTTTCTTT. Its protein product is CSGRTGSEAFF.

The chain recombines TRBV25-1 with TRBJ2-7; TRBD1 matches 11 bases. J gave up 3 bases and V 4 bases, and 5 bases lay outside the gene matches. From germline, CDR1 is MGHDK and CDR2 SYGVNS. The CDR3 consists of 15 residues. DNA of the CDR3: TGTGCCAGCAGTGCATCCGGGACAGGGGGCTACGAGCAGTACTTC. It encodes CASSASGTGGYEQYF.

V is TRBV6-6 and J is TRBJ1-1; TRBD1 matches at 9 bases. The germline CDR1 and CDR2 sequences are MNHNY and SVGAGI (reference sequence). CDR3 size: 14 residues. The V and J ends lost 2 bases and 6 bases, in that order; junction bases with no gene match: 4. In nucleotides, the CDR3 is TGTGCCAGCAGTTACCGGGGACAGGGCCCTGAAGCTTTCTTT. Residues: CASSYRGQGPEAFF.

The chain has TRBV19 and TRBJ2-5; the match to TRBD1 covers 11 bases. Germline V gene sequence: CDR1 LNHDA, CDR2 SQIVND (reference sequence). This CDR3 comprises 16 residues. With V trimmed by 10 bases and J by 4 bases, 14 bases remained unmatched. In DNA form, the CDR3 reads TGTGCCACCAAGCCGCGAAGGACAGGGGGCGGAGAGACCCAGTACTTC. Translated, it gives CATKPRRTGGGETQYF.

The gene calls are TRBV19 and TRBJ2-3; TRBD2 matches 11 bases. The V gene end was trimmed by 6 bases and the J gene end by 0 bases; junction bases not matched to a gene: 5. The CDR3 has 16 amino acids. Germline assignment: CDR1 LNHDA and CDR2 SQIVND (reference sequence). CDR3 region: CASRPLAGGSTDTQYF. CDR3 nucleotide sequence: TGTGCCAGTAGGCCCTTAGCGGGAGGGAGCACAGATACGCAGTATTTT.

Here the CDR3 reads CASSEAADQETQYF. The CDR3 DNA follows: TGTGCCAGCAGTGAAGCGGCAGATCAAGAGACCCAGTACTTC. J is TRBJ2-5 and V is TRBV2; D unresolved. Looked up from germline, CDR1 is SNHLY and CDR2 is FYNNEI. CDR3 length: 14 residues. The ends were cut back, 0 bases at V and 2 bases at J, with 7 bases in the middle.

The V and J genes are TRBV14 and TRBJ2-7; TRBD1 aligns across 7 bases. Germline CDR1 is SGHDN and CDR2 is FVKESK. The CDR3 loop spans 16 amino acids. J lost 9 bases, V lost 2 bases, and 16 bases had no gene match. The CDR3 is CASSQPPTGTFYRQYF. The CDR3 coding sequence is TGTGCCAGCAGCCAACCCCCGACAGGGACCTTCTATCGGCAGTACTTC.

This rearrangement joins TRBV5-6 to TRBJ2-5, with a weak D call TRBD1 (5 bases). Germline values: CDR1 SGHDT, CDR2 YYEEEE. The CDR3 has 18 amino acids. Trimming shortened V by 1 base and J by 0 bases, and 19 bases separated the two germline ends. CDR3 sequence reads: CASSLRGNSDLYQETQYF. CDR3 DNA: TGTGCCAGCAGCTTGAGGGGAAACAGTGACCTGTACCAAGAGACCCAGTACTTC.

The chain recombines TRBV19 with TRBJ1-1, with a weak D call TRBD1 (6 bases). CDR1 is LNHDA and CDR2 is SQIVND in the germline V gene (reference sequence). The ends were cut back, 5 bases at V and 3 bases at J, with 10 bases in the middle. The CDR3 contains 13 residues. The CDR3 region is CASSPRTDTEAFF. Here the CDR3 DNA reads TGTGCCAGTAGTCCACGGACAGACACTGAAGCTTTCTTT.

The J gene is TRBJ2-7, the V gene TRBV11-2, with D tentatively TRBD2 (6 bases). Germline V gives CDR1 SGHAT, CDR2 FQNNGV. Trimming took off 8 bases at V and 2 bases at J, with 13 bases between the two ends. The CDR3 runs to 13 residues. As DNA, the CDR3 is TGTGCCAGCCGGGGGTATACGACCTACGAGCAGTACTTC. It is translated as CASRGYTTYEQYF.

The gene calls are TRBV28 and TRBJ2-7; tentative D call: TRBD2 (6 bases). Trimming removed 5 bases from V and 3 bases from J, with 17 bases in between. The CDR3 consists of 15 residues. Germline V CDR1 and CDR2: MDHEN, SYDVKM. CDR3 coding DNA: TGTGCCAGCAGTGGGGCCGGGACTCAATTCTACGAGCAGTACTTC. As protein: CASSGAGTQFYEQYF.

This chain uses TRBV7-9 with TRBJ1-2, with 7 positions matching TRBD1. Germline V gene lookup returns CDR1 SEHNR and CDR2 FQNEAQ (reference sequence). This CDR3 has 15 amino acids. The J segment lost 4 bases and the V segment lost 3 bases, leaving 8 bases of the junction unmatched. The CDR3 DNA is TGTGCCAGCAGCTTCCCGACAGGGTCGGGCTATGGCTACACCTTC. Translated: CASSFPTGSGYGYTF.

The chain is built from TRBV5-1 and TRBJ1-2; D gene uncertain. The CDR3 contains 13 residues. Germline V lookup: CDR1 SGHRS, CDR2 YFSETQ. V dropped 0 bases and J dropped 11 bases, with 14 bases sitting between them. This CDR3 reads CASSLGRPPTYTF. DNA for the CDR3: TGCGCCAGCAGCTTGGGGCGGCCCCCCACTTACACCTTC.

This rearrangement joins TRBV7-9 to TRBJ1-2; no reliable D call. V was shortened by 5 bases and J by 8 bases, with 18 bases between the two germline ends. The germline V gene encodes CDR1 SEHNR and CDR2 FQNEAQ (reference sequence). CDR3 size: 14 residues. CDR3 coding DNA: TGTGCCAGCAGCCCTATTGAGGGTTATCAGGGCTACACCTTC. This sequence encodes CASSPIEGYQGYTF.

The chain is built from TRBV19 and TRBJ1-2; TRBD1 matches at 11 bases. Germline values: CDR1 LNHDA, CDR2 SQIVND (reference sequence). Trimming removed 3 bases from V and 6 bases from J; junction bases left unmatched: 6. This CDR3 is built from 15 residues. The CDR3 protein is CASSMPRTGGNGYTF. The CDR3 region has the DNA TGTGCCAGTAGTATGCCCCGGACAGGGGGCAATGGCTACACCTTC.

The chain joins TRBV5-1 to TRBJ2-7; unclear D gene. Between the trimmed V and J ends, which lost 0 bases and 4 bases, there was a span of 8 bases. Germline lookup yields CDR1 SGHRS and CDR2 YFSETQ. This CDR3 comprises 13 residues. The CDR3 DNA sequence: TGCGCCAGCAGCTTGGCCCAAATGTACGAGCAGTACTTC. Translation: CASSLAQMYEQYF. The full variable domain, in which reference TRBV5-1 and TRBJ2-7 provide the parts outside the CDR3, is KAGVTQTPRYLIKTRGQQVTLSCSPISGHRSVSWYQQTPGQGLQFLFEYFSETQRNKGNFPGRFSGRQFSNSRSEMNVSTLELGDSALYLCASSLAQMYEQYFGPGTRLTVT.

The chain carries TRBV1 and TRBJ2-7; TRBD2 reflects the table's D call only, with no check against the DNA. TRBV1 has pseudogene status. The CDR3 covers 16 residues. CDR3 coding DNA: TGCACCAGCAGCCAAGATCCAGCGGGAGTGTCCTACGAGCAGTACTTC. This encodes CTSSQDPAGVSYEQYF.

J is TRBJ1-1 and V is TRBV2, with D possibly being TRBD1 (6 bases). The V gene's germline CDR1 is SNHLY and CDR2 FYNNEI. There are 12 residues in the CDR3. Between the trimmed V and J ends, which lost 6 bases and 6 bases, there was a span of 11 bases. The CDR3 nucleotides read TGTGCCAGCAGACTAGGACAGTCTGAAGCTTTCTTT. Its protein product is CASRLGQSEAFF.

This clone was picked up a small number of times. This chain links TRBV6-1 with TRBJ1-1; no clear D gene. This CDR3 spans 12 amino acids. V lost 4 bases and J 6 bases, leaving 9 bases between the germline ends. CDR1 is MNHNS, CDR2 SASEGT, per germline. The CDR3 DNA is TGTGCCAGCAGTGCCGGTGTCTCTGAAGCTTTCTTT. This sequence encodes CASSAGVSEAFF.

Written as DNA, the CDR3 is TGCGCCAGCAGCCAAGAGAGCATCGGAGGGAACACTGAAGCTTTCTTT. This sequence encodes CASSQESIGGNTEAFF. The gene calls are TRBV4-3 and TRBJ1-1; no definite D call. The germline V and J ends were trimmed by 0 bases and 1 base, with 12 bases remaining between them. Germline V lookup: CDR1 LGHNA, CDR2 YSLEER. This CDR3 spans 16 amino acids.

The rearrangement links TRBV19 to TRBJ1-5; D ambiguous. V lost 3 bases, J lost 4 bases, and 10 bases lay in between. Germline lookup yields CDR1 LNHDA and CDR2 SQIVND (reference sequence). The CDR3 length is 14 residues. The CDR3 reads CASSITLLNQPQHF. CDR3 in DNA: TGTGCCAGTAGTATTACTCTGTTGAATCAGCCCCAGCATTTT. Drawing the rest from reference TRBV19 and TRBJ1-5, the complete variable domain is DGGITQSPKYLFRKEGQNVTLSCEQNLNHDAMYWYRQDPGQGLRLIYYSQIVNDFQKGDIAEGYSVSREKKESFPLTVTSAQKNPTAFYLCASSITLLNQPQHFGDGTRLSIL.